This section outlines one T cell receptor beta chain sequence together with its context. These data are taken from a study of T cell responses to AZD1222 COVID-19 vaccine. Here immunoSEQ multiplex PCR was the method, and the copy in TCRdb shows in-frame clones only, minus some. The sample lists over 100,000 clones, roughly 87% occurring once. Germline CDR1 is WNHNN and CDR2 is SYGVQD (reference sequence). The CDR3 loop spans 15 amino acids. Trimming cost V 5 bases and J 5 bases; bases outside gene matches: 9. This TCR was recovered from an adult who received the AZD1222 COVID-19 vaccine. The chain uses TRBV10-1 and TRBJ1-1, with TRBD1 matching over 9 bases. Here the sequenced sample was peripheral blood, taken 28 days after the second AZD1222 dose. The CDR3 sequence is CASSRDRALRTEAFF. Here the CDR3 DNA reads TGCGCCAGCAGTAGGGACAGGGCCCTCAGGACTGAAGCTTTCTTT.